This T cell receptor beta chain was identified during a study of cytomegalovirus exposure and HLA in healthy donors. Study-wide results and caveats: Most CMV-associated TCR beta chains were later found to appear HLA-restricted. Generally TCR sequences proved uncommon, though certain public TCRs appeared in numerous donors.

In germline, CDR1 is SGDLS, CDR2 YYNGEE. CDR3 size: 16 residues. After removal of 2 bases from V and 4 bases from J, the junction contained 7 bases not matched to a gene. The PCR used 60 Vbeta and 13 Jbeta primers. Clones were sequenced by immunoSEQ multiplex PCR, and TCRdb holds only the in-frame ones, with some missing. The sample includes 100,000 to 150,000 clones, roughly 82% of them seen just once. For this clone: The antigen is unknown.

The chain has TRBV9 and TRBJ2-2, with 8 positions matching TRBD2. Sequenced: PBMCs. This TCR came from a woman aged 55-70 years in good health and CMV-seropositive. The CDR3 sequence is CASSVGGGRSTGELFF. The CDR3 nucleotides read TGTGCCAGCAGCGTTGGGGGCGGGAGGAGCACCGGGGAGCTGTTTTTT.